This T cell receptor beta chain stems from a study of cytotoxic CD8 clonotypes in ibrutinib-treated CLL. The table came from immunoSEQ multiplex PCR; TCRdb's copy has only in-frame clones and leaves some out. The data contain 250,000 to 350,000 clones, less than 85% of them singletons. Looked up from germline, CDR1 is MGHDK and CDR2 is SYGVNS. The trim removed 6 bases at V and 5 bases at J, leaving 5 bases unmatched. The CDR3 has 13 residues. This clone was seen only a few times. The chain recombines TRBV25-1 with TRBJ2-5; 8 nucleotides agree with TRBD1. The sequence came from a human donor with chronic lymphocytic leukemia. Here the sequenced sample was PBMCs, taken at disease progression, from a patient treated with ibrutinib. The CDR3 is CASSLSGGETQYF. Here the CDR3 DNA reads TGTGCCAGCAGCCTCTCAGGGGGCGAGACCCAGTACTTC. The complete variable domain, with remaining parts taken from reference TRBV25-1 and TRBJ2-5, reads EADIYQTPRYLVIGTGKKITLECSQTMGHDKMYWYQQDPGMELHLIHYSYGVNSTEKGDLSSESTVSRIRTEHFPLTLESARPSHTSQYLCASSLSGGETQYFGPGTRLLVL.